Listed here is a single T cell receptor beta chain. This entry belongs to a study of T cell changes during pregnancy in multiple sclerosis. The protocol was immunoSEQ multiplex PCR, while the TCRdb copy is restricted to in-frame clones and leaves out a portion. Altogether 50,000 to 60,000 clones are present, roughly 91% being singletons, with the ten largest covering around 0.29%. The CDR3 contains 19 residues. In germline, CDR1 is MGHRA, CDR2 YSYEKL. With 0 bases removed from V and 7 bases from J, the gap between germline ends came to 27 bases. This receptor was identified in a female donor with multiple sclerosis, enrolled in a pregnancy study. The chain has TRBV4-1 and TRBJ2-5; perhaps TRBD1 as D (6 bases). Here the sequenced sample was CD4+ T cells from peripheral blood mononuclear cells, taken in the second trimester of pregnancy. CDR3 sequence (DNA): TGCGCCAGCAGCCAAGAGGTAACGAGGCAGGGGACCTCCGCCGGGACCCAGTACTTC. Amino acids: CASSQEVTRQGTSAGTQYF.